This T cell receptor beta chain derives from a study of control samples from healthy donors and cancer patients. The CDR3 sequence is 14 residues long. The trim removed 6 bases at V and 7 bases at J, leaving 5 bases unmatched. Germline-derived CDR1 and CDR2 are MNHEY and SVGAGI. Data came from immunoSEQ multiplex PCR; TCRdb stores just in-frame clones and leaves some out. The data contain 50,000 to 70,000 clones, roughly 87% of them singletons. The receptor was derived from a man aged 50-60 years in good health. The chain uses TRBV6-5 and TRBJ1-6, with 8 bases identical to TRBD1. The sample was blood. CDR3 region: CASRSTGENSPLHF. For the CDR3, the DNA is TGTGCCAGCAGATCGACAGGGGAAAATTCACCCCTCCACTTT.